This T cell receptor (beta chain) stems from a study of blood T cells in healthy people across ages. Trimming shortened V by 4 bases and J by 3 bases, and 16 bases separated the two germline ends. This CDR3 comprises 15 residues. The germline V gene has CDR1 MNHEY and CDR2 SVGEGT. A J-beta primer mix and a sample-barcoded 5' primer were used in a second PCR of about 7 to 11 cycles. MiXCR was run by TCRdb on the 5' RACE reads, yielding one entry per CDR3 protein. This sample carries over 1,500,000 distinct CDR3 sequences, 49% of them seen once, and the ten largest clones take around 2.1%. Findings and caveats of the study: Those diversity estimates obtained from one million T cells were thought to be underestimates. Naive CD4+ cell counts and diversity both ran higher in long-lived than in aged donors.

There are a few counts of this clonotype. Its antigen is not known. A minimum of 5 micrograms of total RNA was extracted per sample. The chain joins TRBV6-2 or TRBV6-3 to TRBJ2-7, with a possible D match to TRBD2 (5 bases). This receptor was taken from a woman between 35 and 50 years old in good health. The source material was blood. The CDR3 DNA sequence: TGTGCCAGCAGTTCCCATGGGCCGGGGAGCTACGAGCAGTACTTC. Its protein is CASSSHGPGSYEQYF.